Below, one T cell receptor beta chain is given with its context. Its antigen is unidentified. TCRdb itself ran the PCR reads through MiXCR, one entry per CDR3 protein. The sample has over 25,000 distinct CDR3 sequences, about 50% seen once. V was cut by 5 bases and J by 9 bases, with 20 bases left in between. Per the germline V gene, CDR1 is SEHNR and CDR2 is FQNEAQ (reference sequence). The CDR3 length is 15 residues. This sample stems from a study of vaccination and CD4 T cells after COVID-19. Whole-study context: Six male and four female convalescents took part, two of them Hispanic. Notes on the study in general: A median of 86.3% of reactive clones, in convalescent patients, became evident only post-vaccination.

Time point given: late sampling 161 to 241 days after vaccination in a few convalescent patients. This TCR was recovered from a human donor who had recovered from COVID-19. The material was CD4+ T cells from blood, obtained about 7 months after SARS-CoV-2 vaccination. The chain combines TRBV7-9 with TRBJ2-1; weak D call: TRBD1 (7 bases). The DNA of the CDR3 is TGTGCCAGCAGCCGATACCCGACAGGGAGGAGTGAGCAGTTCTTC. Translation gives CASSRYPTGRSEQFF.